Here is one TCR beta chain with its context. The data were produced by immunoSEQ multiplex PCR, yet TCRdb's version contains in-frame clones alone and is incomplete. The data show around 310,000 clones, about nine tenths seen once. The data were obtained in a study of blood T cell repertoires in COVID-19. The TCR comes from a woman aged 30 to 39 with COVID-19, enrolled during active disease. The source material was peripheral blood.

The chain's CDR3 is CASSQDQGNEQFF. Written as DNA, the CDR3 is TGCGCCAGCAGCCAAGATCAGGGCAATGAGCAGTTCTTC. The genes are TRBV4-1 and TRBJ2-1; possible D gene TRBD1, 5 bases. Germline values: CDR1 MGHRA, CDR2 YSYEKL. The ends were cut back, 0 bases at V and 6 bases at J, with 6 bases in the middle. The CDR3 sequence is 13 residues long.